This T cell receptor beta chain was captured by sequencing in a study of blood T cell repertoires in COVID-19 (dated by TCRdb to about 2020). In the study overall: Collaborator samples came from the United States, Italy and Spain and covered acute and convalescent phases of COVID-19. The material from the prospective study consisted of cDNA or gDNA derived from T cells, B-cell-depleted T cells, or PBMCs. Where available, HLA class I and class II types were taken from metadata supplied by the sample provider and were not determined by assay-based typing. The repertoires were released in a freely available public database meant as a resource for research on the immune response to SARS-CoV-2. Nearly every sample came with metadata listing a de-identified subject ID, COVID-19 status, age in years and sex. Samples were obtained from the ongoing ImmuneRACE study (first 160 participants) and from about 1,300 subjects provided by 6 global collaborators. The dataset comprised deeply sampled blood TCRbeta repertoires from subjects exposed to, actively infected with, or recovered from COVID-19. Study-wide findings and limitations: The amount of clinical and demographic metadata varied by source and participant and was provided uncurated.

Trimming leaves V shorter by 5 bases and J shorter by 5 bases, with the junction holding 6 bases beyond the gene matches. CDR1 MNHEY and CDR2 SMNVEV are derived from the germline V gene (reference sequence). Spanning cysteine to phenylalanine, the CDR3 consists of 15 amino acids. Solely the CDR3 DNA is kept, with 45 bases framed from the first base. On this clone: It has no known antigen specificity. No base-level quality is on record; no much larger clone is a single base apart.

Whole blood was collected in K2EDTA tubes by collaborating institutions according to the institutions' own protocols. For TCRbeta analysis, collaborators shipped samples in one of three forms: frozen whole blood, isolated PBMCs, or DNA extracted from either of those sample types. TCRbeta CDR3 regions were amplified from genomic DNA by means of the immunoSEQ Assay, a bias-controlled multiplex PCR. As for how the authors treated the data: Within the assay, amplification of reference gene primers was used to estimate how many nucleated cells each sample contained. Sequence reads were collapsed and filtered to measure the absolute abundance of every unique TCRbeta CDR3 rearrangement. For each sample, productive Simpson clonality was calculated as the square root of Simpson's diversity index across productive rearrangements. TCRdb mirrors the immuneACCESS table, restricted to in-frame sequences. Some clones are absent from its copies; in checked studies, under half trace to an unresolved V gene, and the reason for the others is unknown. V and J calls and clone size come straight from that table; D and trimming were deduced from the DNA. For this sample the table gives around 160,000 clones, of which around four fifths were detected only once. The top ten clonotypes cover roughly 2.9% of the sample.

This sequence uses TRBV27 and TRBJ1-2; TRBD1 fits 12 bases in the junction. What was sequenced was peripheral blood. The sequence was collected from a woman in her thirties or forties with active or convalescent COVID-19. The CDR3 is CASSRGTGGGYGYTF. The DNA sequence follows: TGTGCCAGCAGTCGGGGGACAGGGGGCGGGTATGGCTACACCTTC.